The 18 T cell receptor beta chains listed next were all sequenced from one sample in a study of CD8 T cells in ankylosing spondylitis. The study, taken as a whole, reports: Seemingly distinctive of ankylosing spondylitis blood was a TCR beta motif formed by eight highly homologous variants.

MiXCR, applied by TCRdb to the 5' RACE reads, yields one record per CDR3 protein. The sample includes some 240,000 distinct CDR3 sequences, about 7.3% of them seen just once. Their target antigens are unknown. The sequencing sample was made of blood, either unsorted or a sorted T cell fraction (not recorded which). The receptors here all came from a male donor with ankylosing spondylitis.

This clonotype was seen ten or more times. The chain links TRBV2 to TRBJ2-2, with TRBD1 identical over 8 bases. V shed 1 base, J shed 4 bases, and the junction held 2 bases outside the gene matches. The germline CDR1 and CDR2 sequences are SNHLY and FYNNEI. The CDR3 totals 15 residues. The CDR3 loop reads CASSEGTGSTGELFF. CDR3 nucleotide sequence: TGTGCCAGCAGTGAAGGGACAGGGAGCACCGGGGAGCTGTTTTTT.

This clonotype was detected many times. The V and J genes are TRBV5-1 and TRBJ2-1, with 7 positions matching TRBD2. Germline V lookup: CDR1 SGHRS, CDR2 YFSETQ. This CDR3 spans 17 amino acids. Trimming at V came to 2 bases and at J to 0 bases, leaving 8 bases not matched to a gene. The CDR3 region has the DNA TGCGCCAGCAGCTTTTTAAGCGGGGCCCTCTCCTACAATGAGCAGTTCTTC. This codes for CASSFLSGALSYNEQFF.

This clonotype has ten or more counts. V and J are TRBV2 and TRBJ2-1, with D unresolved. Germline V gives CDR1 SNHLY, CDR2 FYNNEI. This CDR3 comprises 12 residues. V lost 6 bases and J lost 10, with 13 bases in between. CDR3 in amino acids: CASSGSRNEQFF. CDR3 DNA sequence: TGTGCCAGCAGCGGCTCTCGTAACGAGCAGTTCTTC.

At least ten counts were recorded for this clonotype. This sequence joins TRBV27 and TRBJ2-7; the match to TRBD1 covers 9 bases. This CDR3 is 14 amino acids long. In germline, CDR1 is MNHEY, CDR2 SMNVEV (reference sequence). After removal of 3 bases from V and 4 bases from J, the junction contained 4 bases not matched to a gene. The CDR3: CASSLGQGGYEQYF. CDR3 coding DNA: TGTGCCAGCAGTTTGGGACAGGGTGGTTACGAGCAGTACTTC.

This clonotype was observed a handful of times. The rearrangement joins TRBV19 to TRBJ2-3; possible D gene TRBD2, 6 bases. Germline V CDR1 and CDR2: LNHDA, SQIVND (reference sequence). The CDR3 is 12 residues long. Trimming stripped 3 bases from V and 10 bases from J, with 11 bases between. This CDR3 reads CASSIGGLPQYF. CDR3 nucleotide sequence: TGTGCCAGTAGTATCGGGGGTCTGCCGCAGTATTTT.

This clonotype has just a few counts. The V gene is TRBV28, the J gene TRBJ2-1, with 9 bases identical to TRBD2. The CDR3 is made up of 16 amino acids. The trim removed 2 bases at V and 4 bases at J, leaving 6 bases unmatched. Per the germline V gene, CDR1 is MDHEN and CDR2 is SYDVKM. The CDR3 nucleotides read TGTGCCAGCAGTTTAATTAGCGGGAGCTCGTACAATGAGCAGTTCTTC. This gives the protein CASSLISGSSYNEQFF.

CDR3 in DNA: TGTGCCAGCACCTTCTCGGGGGGGGCCTACAATGAGCAGTTCTTC. Its protein is CASTFSGGAYNEQFF. This sequence joins TRBV7-2 and TRBJ2-1; TRBD2 agrees at 8 bases. The CDR3 contains 15 residues. The ends lost 7 bases at V and 2 bases at J; junction bases unmatched: 7. CDR1 is SGHTA, CDR2 FQGNSA, per germline.

The chain recombines TRBV7-9 with TRBJ2-1; D call uncertain. The V gene lost 3 bases and the J gene lost 8 bases, with 8 bases spanning the gap. Looked up from germline, CDR1 is SEHNR and CDR2 is FQNEAQ (reference sequence). The length of the CDR3 is 12 residues. CDR3 DNA: TGTGCCAGCAGCTTCGGCAGTTATGAGCAGTTCTTC. It translates to CASSFGSYEQFF.

The table lists this clonotype with many counts. The chain employs TRBV7-2 and TRBJ1-4; D uncertain. Germline V lookup: CDR1 SGHTA, CDR2 FQGNSA. This CDR3 has 16 residues. Trimming cost V 1 base and J 3 bases, with 12 bases left between them. DNA for the CDR3: TGTGCCAGCAGCTTAGTCTCGGGCGCTTCTAATGAAAAACTGTTTTTT. Translated, it gives CASSLVSGASNEKLFF.

This clonotype was seen a few times. One end of the junction varies from germline; a read error may be responsible. The chain uses TRBV23-1 and TRBJ2-7; 9 nucleotides agree with TRBD2. TRBV23-1 is an ORF, with its function uncertain. The CDR3 is 13 residues long. CDR3 in amino acids: CPSPCSGGSEQYF. The CDR3 DNA reads as TGCCCCAGCCCCTGTAGCGGGGGTAGCGAGCAGTACTTC.

This clonotype was counted at least ten times. This rearrangement joins TRBV5-1 to TRBJ2-7, with 7 bases lining up with TRBD1. There are 15 residues in the CDR3. The V segment lost 5 bases and the J segment 2 bases; nucleotides outside the gene matches: 10. Per the germline V gene, CDR1 is SGHRS and CDR2 is YFSETQ. CDR3 DNA sequence: TGCGCCAGCAGACTTTCTACAGGGGCGGCCTACGAGCAGTACTTC. Translation: CASRLSTGAAYEQYF. Full variable domain (missing parts from reference TRBV5-1 and TRBJ2-7): KAGVTQTPRYLIKTRGQQVTLSCSPISGHRSVSWYQQTPGQGLQFLFEYFSETQRNKGNFPGRFSGRQFSNSRSEMNVSTLELGDSALYLCASRLSTGAAYEQYFGPGTRLTVT.

This clonotype was seen repeatedly, ten times or more. This chain uses TRBV20-1 with TRBJ2-2; a weak D match, TRBD2 (6 bases). Germline CDR1 reads DFQATT; CDR2 reads SNEGSKA (reference sequence). Trimming took off 7 bases at V and 5 bases at J, with 20 bases between the two ends. CDR3 size: 15 residues. The CDR3 DNA is TGCAGTGTTCATCACCGGGACTTAAGTACCGGGGAGCTGTTTTTT. This sequence encodes CSVHHRDLSTGELFF.

The V call is TRBV20-1, the J call TRBJ1-1; D is uncertain. CDR1 DFQATT and CDR2 SNEGSKA come from the germline V gene (reference sequence). The length of the CDR3 is 12 residues. V dropped 3 bases and J dropped 0 bases, with 5 bases sitting between them. CDR3 loop: CSASPLNTEAFF. In nucleotides, the CDR3 is TGCAGTGCTAGTCCCCTGAACACTGAAGCTTTCTTT.

This clonotype was detected many times. This chain joins TRBV28 and TRBJ2-3; 8 bases align to TRBD2. This CDR3 spans 15 amino acids. Germline CDR1 reads MDHEN; CDR2 reads SYDVKM. V was clipped by 5 bases and J by 14 bases; unmatched bases: 18. Here the CDR3 DNA reads TGTGCCAGCAGTCAACCGATGGTACCGGGACTAGGTCTGTATTTT. This codes for CASSQPMVPGLGLYF.

This chain connects TRBV19 to TRBJ2-7, with D perhaps TRBD1 or TRBD2 (5 bases each). The CDR3 is 14 residues long. Germline V gene sequence: CDR1 LNHDA, CDR2 SQIVND (reference sequence). V was clipped by 3 bases and J by 2 bases, with 11 bases between them. The CDR3 DNA is TGTGCCAGTAGTATTGGGACGGCCCCCTACGAGCAGTACTTC. Its protein is CASSIGTAPYEQYF.

The sample holds a few counts of this clonotype. The V and J genes are TRBV11-2 and TRBJ2-7; 7 nucleotides agree with TRBD2. There are 14 residues in the CDR3. CDR1 and CDR2 (germline): SGHAT, FQNNGV. The V segment lost 3 bases and the J segment 2 bases; nucleotides outside the gene matches: 4. The CDR3 protein is CASSFGGLAYEQYF. The CDR3 nucleotides are TGTGCCAGCAGCTTCGGGGGGTTGGCCTACGAGCAGTACTTC.

This clonotype was counted ten times or more. V is TRBV2 and J is TRBJ2-7; tentatively, D is TRBD1 (5 bases). In germline, CDR1 is SNHLY, CDR2 FYNNEI. V dropped 3 bases and J dropped 5 bases, with 14 bases sitting between them. The CDR3 is made up of 14 amino acids. The CDR3 protein is CASSEGQLSNEQYF. The CDR3 DNA sequence: TGTGCCAGCAGTGAGGGGCAGTTATCCAACGAGCAGTACTTC. The entire variable domain, with the rest obtained from reference TRBV2 and TRBJ2-7, is as follows: EPEVTQTPSHQVTQMGQEVILRCVPISNHLYFYWYRQILGQKVEFLVSFYNNEISEKSEIFDDQFSVERPDGSNFTLKIRSTKLEDSAMYFCASSEGQLSNEQYFGPGTRLTVT.

This clonotype was observed a few times. The chain uses TRBV27 and TRBJ2-3, with 8 bases lining up with TRBD2. Per germline, CDR1 MNHEY and CDR2 SMNVEV (reference sequence). The CDR3 is 16 residues long. J was trimmed by 2 bases and V by 4 bases; bases with no gene match: 8. The CDR3 nucleotides are TGTGCCAGCAGTTCACAAGCGGGGGTCATCACAGATACGCAGTATTTT. Protein product: CASSSQAGVITDTQYF.